This TCR beta chain was retrieved from a study of shared clonotypes between healthy human individuals. Assay execution took place at the deep level. Each subset's genomic DNA was split evenly across several immunoSEQ plates. Only in-frame clones appear in the TCRdb table, and some are missing; sequencing was by immunoSEQ multiplex PCR. The table lists 97,000 or so clones, around half of them singletons, with over 12% in the top ten. This clone was seen more than once but under ten times. Germline V gene sequence: CDR1 SNHLY, CDR2 FYNNEI. The ends lost 5 bases at V and 5 bases at J; junction bases unmatched: 4. This CDR3 has 14 residues.

Sequencing was carried out using PBMCs. The gene calls are TRBV2 and TRBJ2-5, with 11 bases fitting TRBD1. The receptor comes from a woman aged 35 to 49 in good health. Some clones in this sample may be carry-over from other donors' samples. The CDR3 here is CASSRDRGVETQYF. CDR3 nucleotide sequence: TGTGCCAGCAGTCGGGACAGGGGGGTGGAGACCCAGTACTTC.